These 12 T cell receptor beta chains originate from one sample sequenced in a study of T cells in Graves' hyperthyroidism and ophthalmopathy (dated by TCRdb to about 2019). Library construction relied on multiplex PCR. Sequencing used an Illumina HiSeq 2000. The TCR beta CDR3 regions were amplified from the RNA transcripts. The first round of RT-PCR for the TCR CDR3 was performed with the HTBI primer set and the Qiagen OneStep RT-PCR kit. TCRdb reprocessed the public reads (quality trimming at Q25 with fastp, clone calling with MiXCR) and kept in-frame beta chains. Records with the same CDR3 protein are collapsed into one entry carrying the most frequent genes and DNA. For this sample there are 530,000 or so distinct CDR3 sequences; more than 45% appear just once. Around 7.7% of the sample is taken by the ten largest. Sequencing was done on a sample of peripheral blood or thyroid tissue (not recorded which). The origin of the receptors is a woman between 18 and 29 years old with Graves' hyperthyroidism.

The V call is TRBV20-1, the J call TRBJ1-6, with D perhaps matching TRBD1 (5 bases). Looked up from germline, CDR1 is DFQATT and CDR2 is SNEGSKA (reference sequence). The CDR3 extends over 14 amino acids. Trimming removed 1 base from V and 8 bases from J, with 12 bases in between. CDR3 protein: CSARGGRAHSPLHF. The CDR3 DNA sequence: TGCAGTGCTAGAGGCGGCAGGGCACATTCACCCCTCCACTTT.

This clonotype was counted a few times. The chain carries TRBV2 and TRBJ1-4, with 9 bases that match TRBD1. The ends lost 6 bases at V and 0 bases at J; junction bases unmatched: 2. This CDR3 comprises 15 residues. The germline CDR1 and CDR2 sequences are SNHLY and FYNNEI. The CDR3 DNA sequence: TGTGCCAGCAGAAGACAGGGGGCAACTAATGAAAAACTGTTTTTT. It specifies CASRRQGATNEKLFF. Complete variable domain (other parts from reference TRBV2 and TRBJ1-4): EPEVTQTPSHQVTQMGQEVILRCVPISNHLYFYWYRQILGQKVEFLVSFYNNEISEKSEIFDDQFSVERPDGSNFTLKIRSTKLEDSAMYFCASRRQGATNEKLFFGSGTQLSVL.

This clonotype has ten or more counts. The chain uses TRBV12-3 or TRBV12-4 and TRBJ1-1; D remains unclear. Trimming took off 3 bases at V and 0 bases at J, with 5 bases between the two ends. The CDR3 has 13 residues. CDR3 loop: CASSFAMNTEAFF. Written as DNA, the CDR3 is TGTGCCAGCAGTTTCGCCATGAACACTGAAGCTTTCTTT.

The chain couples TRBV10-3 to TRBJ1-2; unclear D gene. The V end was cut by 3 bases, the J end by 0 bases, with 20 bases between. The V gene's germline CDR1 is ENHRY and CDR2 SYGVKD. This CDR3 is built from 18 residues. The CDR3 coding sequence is TGTGCCATCAGTGACTATAGCGGGAGAGGCAGATCTAACTATGGCTACACCTTC. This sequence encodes CAISDYSGRGRSNYGYTF.

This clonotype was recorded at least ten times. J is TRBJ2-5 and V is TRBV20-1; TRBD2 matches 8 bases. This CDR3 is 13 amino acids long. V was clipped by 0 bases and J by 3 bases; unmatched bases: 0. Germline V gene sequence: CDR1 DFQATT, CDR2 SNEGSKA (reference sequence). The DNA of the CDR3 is TGCAGTGCTAGAGATAGCGGGAAAGAGACCCAGTACTTC. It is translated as CSARDSGKETQYF.

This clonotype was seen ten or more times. CDR3 amino acids: CASSQEGQNNSPLHF. CDR3 in DNA: TGTGCCAGCAGCCAAGAGGGACAGAATAATTCACCCCTCCACTTT. This sequence joins TRBV4-2 and TRBJ1-6, with 7 bases matching TRBD1. Germline V lookup: CDR1 LGHNA, CDR2 YNFKEQ. V lost 0 bases and J lost 5; bases outside the gene matches: 1. The CDR3 covers 15 residues.

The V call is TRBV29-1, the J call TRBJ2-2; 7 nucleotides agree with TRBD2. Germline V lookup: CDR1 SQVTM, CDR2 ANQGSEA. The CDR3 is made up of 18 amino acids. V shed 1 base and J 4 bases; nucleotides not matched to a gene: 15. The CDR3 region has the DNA TGCAGCGTTGAAGGTCGGCTAGCGGAAGAATCTAGCACCGGGGAGCTGTTTTTT. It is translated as CSVEGRLAEESSTGELFF.

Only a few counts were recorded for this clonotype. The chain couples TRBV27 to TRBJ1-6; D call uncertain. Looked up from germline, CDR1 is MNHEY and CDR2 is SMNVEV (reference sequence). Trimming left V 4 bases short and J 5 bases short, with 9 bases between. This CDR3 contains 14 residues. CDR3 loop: CASSYYPDNSPLHF. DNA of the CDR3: TGTGCCAGCAGTTATTACCCCGATAATTCACCCCTCCACTTT.

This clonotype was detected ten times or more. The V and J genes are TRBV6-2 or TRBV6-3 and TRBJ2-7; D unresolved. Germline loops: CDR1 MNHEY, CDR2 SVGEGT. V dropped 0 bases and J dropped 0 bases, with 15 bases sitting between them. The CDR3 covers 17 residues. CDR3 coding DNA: TGTGCCAGCAGTTACTCTTCAGATCCTAGGAGCTCCTACGAGCAGTACTTC. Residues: CASSYSSDPRSSYEQYF.

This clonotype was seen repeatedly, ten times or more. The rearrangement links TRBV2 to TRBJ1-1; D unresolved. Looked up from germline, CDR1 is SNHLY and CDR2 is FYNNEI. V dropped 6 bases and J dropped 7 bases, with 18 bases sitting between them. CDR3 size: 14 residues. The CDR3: CASRVTPSWDEAFF. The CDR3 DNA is TGTGCCAGCAGGGTAACACCGTCGTGGGATGAAGCTTTCTTT. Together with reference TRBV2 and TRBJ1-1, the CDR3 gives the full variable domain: EPEVTQTPSHQVTQMGQEVILRCVPISNHLYFYWYRQILGQKVEFLVSFYNNEISEKSEIFDDQFSVERPDGSNFTLKIRSTKLEDSAMYFCASRVTPSWDEAFFGQGTRLTVV.

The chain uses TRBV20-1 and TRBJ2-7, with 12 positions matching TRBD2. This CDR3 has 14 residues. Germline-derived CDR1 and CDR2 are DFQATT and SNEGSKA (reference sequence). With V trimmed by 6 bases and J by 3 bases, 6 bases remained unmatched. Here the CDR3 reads CSAGGLAGLYEQYF. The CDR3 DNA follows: TGCAGTGCGGGCGGACTAGCGGGGCTCTACGAGCAGTACTTC.

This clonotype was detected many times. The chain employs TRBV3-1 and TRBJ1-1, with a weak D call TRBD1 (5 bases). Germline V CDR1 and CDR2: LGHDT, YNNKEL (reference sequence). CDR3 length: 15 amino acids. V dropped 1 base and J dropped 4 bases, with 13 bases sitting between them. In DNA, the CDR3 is TGTGCCAGCAGCCAAGGGACTGGTAGGGGCACTGAAGCTTTCTTT. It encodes CASSQGTGRGTEAFF.